These 22 T cell receptor beta chains originate from one sample sequenced in a study of control samples from healthy donors and cancer patients. This table comes from immunoSEQ multiplex PCR, and its TCRdb copy is limited to in-frame clones, with some not included. There are about 160,000 clones in the sample; roughly 94% occur only once, and 11% to 15% lies in the top ten. Material for sequencing was PBMCs. Receptors were obtained from a man in his 60s with colorectal cancer.

The gene calls are TRBV7-2 and TRBJ2-2; D may be TRBD2 (6 bases). The CDR3 consists of 16 residues. V lost 1 base and J lost 2, with 11 bases in between. CDR1 is SGHTA, CDR2 FQGNSA, per germline. In DNA form, the CDR3 reads TGTGCCAGCAGCTTAGTACCGCGGGGAAACACCGGGGAGCTGTTTTTT. Amino acid sequence: CASSLVPRGNTGELFF.

This chain connects TRBV5-5 to TRBJ2-1, with a possible D match to TRBD1 (6 bases). Germline V lookup: CDR1 SGHKS, CDR2 YYEKEE (reference sequence). Trimming cost V 3 bases and J 8 bases, with 21 bases left between them. The CDR3 loop spans 16 amino acids. The CDR3 DNA reads TGTGCCAGCAGCTCGTCCGGGACATGGGGCCCCCATGAGCAGTTCTTC. Translating gives CASSSSGTWGPHEQFF.

The chain employs TRBV11-2 and TRBJ2-3, with D perhaps TRBD1 (5 bases). The CDR3 length is 17 residues. In germline, CDR1 is SGHAT, CDR2 FQNNGV. V was pared by 4 bases and J by 2 bases, with 19 bases between. The CDR3 DNA reads TGTGCCAGCAGCTCGGACCACAGGCTCCCTTCCACAGATACGCAGTATTTT. This gives the protein CASSSDHRLPSTDTQYF.

The rearrangement links TRBV19 to TRBJ1-2, with D uncertain. CDR3 length: 13 amino acids. In germline, CDR1 is LNHDA, CDR2 SQIVND (reference sequence). Trimming shortened V by 5 bases and J by 4 bases, and 11 bases separated the two germline ends. The CDR3 DNA follows: TGTGCCAGTAGTCCCCGGGGAGGCTATGGCTACACCTTC. This gives the protein CASSPRGGYGYTF.

The chain combines TRBV7-2 with TRBJ2-3, with no clear D. The CDR3 has 16 residues. V lost 0 bases and J lost 0, with 10 bases in between. From germline, CDR1 is SGHTA and CDR2 FQGNSA. CDR3 coding DNA: TGTGCCAGCAGCTTAGCGTTGGCAGGTAGCACAGATACGCAGTATTTT. Translated, it gives CASSLALAGSTDTQYF. Combining the CDR3 with reference TRBV7-2 and TRBJ2-3 gives the whole variable domain GAGVSQSPSNKVTEKGKDVELRCDPISGHTALYWYRQSLGQGLEFLIYFQGNSAPDKSGLPSDRFSAERTGGSVSTLTIQRTQQEDSAVYLCASSLALAGSTDTQYFGPGTRLTVL.

The chain links TRBV7-2 to TRBJ2-2; no reliable D call. V shed 1 base and J shed 1 base, with 4 bases lying between them. Germline V gene sequence: CDR1 SGHTA, CDR2 FQGNSA. The CDR3 loop spans 14 amino acids. Here the CDR3 reads CASSLGENTGELFF. The CDR3 DNA follows: TGTGCCAGCAGCTTAGGGGAGAACACCGGGGAGCTGTTTTTT.

This sequence joins TRBV19 and TRBJ1-3; D ambiguous. This CDR3 region has 17 residues. The V end was cut by 2 bases, the J end by 0 bases, with 14 bases between. Germline V CDR1 and CDR2: LNHDA, SQIVND (reference sequence). This CDR3 is CASSILSNPSSGNTIYF. CDR3 coding DNA: TGTGCCAGTAGTATATTGAGTAACCCCAGCTCTGGAAACACCATATATTTT.

The V call is TRBV7-8, the J call TRBJ2-3, with D perhaps TRBD1 (5 bases). CDR3 length: 16 amino acids. Germline-derived CDR1 and CDR2 are SGHVS and FQNEAQ. Trimming pared 0 bases from V and 4 bases from J, leaving 14 bases between. The DNA for the CDR3 is TGTGCCAGCAGCTTAGCGGGCCGGTGGGGCCCAGATACGCAGTATTTT. This encodes CASSLAGRWGPDTQYF.

The gene calls are TRBV6-5 and TRBJ2-5; 8 bases match TRBD1. V was clipped by 6 bases and J by 4 bases; unmatched bases: 7. The CDR3 has 14 amino acids. The germline V gene encodes CDR1 MNHEY and CDR2 SVGAGI. CDR3 in amino acids: CASSWTGMLETQYF. CDR3 DNA: TGTGCCAGCAGCTGGACAGGGATGCTAGAGACCCAGTACTTC.

This chain joins TRBV18 and TRBJ1-6; D is possibly TRBD1 (5 bases). CDR3 size: 17 residues. Germline V gives CDR1 KGHSH, CDR2 LQKENI. Between the trimmed V and J ends, which lost 1 base and 8 bases, there was a span of 18 bases. In DNA, the CDR3 is TGTGCCAGCTCACCACAGTCCGGGCAGGGAGGACATTCACCCCTCCACTTT. It specifies CASSPQSGQGGHSPLHF. The full variable domain, with the rest looked up from reference TRBV18 and TRBJ1-6, is NAGVMQNPRHLVRRRGQEARLRCSPMKGHSHVYWYRQLPEEGLKFMVYLQKENIIDESGMPKERFSAEFPKEGPSILRIQQVVRGDSAAYFCASSPQSGQGGHSPLHFGNGTRLTVT.

The chain recombines TRBV9 with TRBJ2-3, with 12 bases fitting TRBD2. In germline, CDR1 is SGDLS, CDR2 YYNGEE. This CDR3 comprises 16 residues. V dropped 0 bases and J dropped 5; count of bases not matched to a gene: 4. The chain's CDR3 is CASSVGLAGAIDTQYF. The CDR3 DNA sequence: TGTGCCAGCAGCGTAGGACTAGCGGGGGCGATAGATACGCAGTATTTT.

V gene TRBV3-1 (or the pseudogene TRBV3-2) combines with J gene TRBJ2-2; TRBD2 aligns across 8 bases. Trimming took 9 bases from V and 1 from J; bases not matched to a gene: 4. Germline V lookup: CDR1 LGHDT, CDR2 YNNKEL (reference sequence). This CDR3 spans 14 amino acids. CDR3 in amino acids: CASNRGGNTGELFF. The CDR3 region has the DNA TGTGCCAGTAACCGGGGGGGGAACACCGGGGAGCTGTTTTTT.

J is TRBJ1-2 and V is TRBV19; the D gene is possibly TRBD1 (5 bases). The CDR3 runs 15 residues. The germline V and J ends were trimmed by 6 bases and 0 bases, with 14 bases remaining between them. Germline CDR1 and CDR2: LNHDA and SQIVND (reference sequence). As DNA, the CDR3 is TGTGCCAGTAGACCCCCGGGGACGGCTAACTATGGCTACACCTTC. This translates into CASRPPGTANYGYTF.

CDR3 coding DNA: TGTGCCAGCTCATCATCGACAGGGGGATATGGCTACACCTTC. Translation: CASSSSTGGYGYTF. The chain joins TRBV18 to TRBJ1-2; 9 nucleotides align to TRBD1. The germline V gene encodes CDR1 KGHSH and CDR2 LQKENI. With 5 bases clipped from V and 5 bases from J, the junction kept 6 bases outside the gene matches. CDR3 length: 14 residues.

The CDR3 spells CASSQERLAGTDTQYF. CDR3 in DNA: TGTGCCAGCAGCCAAGAGAGACTAGCGGGGACAGATACGCAGTATTTT. The V gene is TRBV4-2, the J gene TRBJ2-3, with TRBD2 matching over 11 bases. Germline-derived CDR1 and CDR2 are LGHNA and YNFKEQ. V dropped 0 bases and J dropped 3; count of bases not matched to a gene: 2. The CDR3 covers 16 residues.

The V gene is TRBV30, the J gene TRBJ1-3; D is perhaps TRBD1 (5 bases). V lost 1 base to trimming and J lost 0 bases, with 16 bases between them. CDR3 length: 17 residues. The germline V gene has CDR1 GTSNPN and CDR2 SVGIG (reference sequence). CDR3 coding DNA: TGTGCCTGGAGTGCTTCCCGTAGTCAGGGCTCTGGAAACACCATATATTTT. Its protein product is CAWSASRSQGSGNTIYF.

The V and J genes are TRBV5-4 and TRBJ2-5; 12 bases line up with TRBD2. J gave up 2 bases and V 4 bases, and 3 bases lay outside the gene matches. Germline V gene data show CDR1 as SGHNT and CDR2 as YYREEE (reference sequence). CDR3 size: 15 residues. The CDR3 coding sequence is TGTGCCAGCAGCCGTGGACTAGCGGGACAAGAGACCCAGTACTTC. As protein: CASSRGLAGQETQYF.

The genes are TRBV4-1 and TRBJ1-4; no clear D. CDR1 is MGHRA and CDR2 is YSYEKL in the germline V gene. V lost 2 bases and J 7 bases, leaving 5 bases between the germline ends. This CDR3 region has 12 residues. CDR3 residues: CASSQIAEKLFF. The CDR3 nucleotides read TGCGCCAGCAGCCAAATAGCTGAAAAACTGTTTTTT.

The V gene is TRBV6-5, the J gene TRBJ1-6; D gene ambiguous. The germline V and J ends were trimmed by 0 bases and 7 bases, with 4 bases remaining between them. This CDR3 spans 13 amino acids. Per the germline V gene, CDR1 is MNHEY and CDR2 is SVGAGI. The CDR3 loop reads CASSYSINSPLHF. The CDR3 nucleotides are TGTGCCAGCAGTTACTCGATCAATTCACCCCTCCACTTT.

The rearrangement uses TRBV2 and TRBJ2-3, with 7 bases fitting TRBD1. This CDR3 is built from 15 residues. After removal of 6 bases from V and 6 bases from J, the junction contained 12 bases not matched to a gene. The germline gives CDR1 SNHLY, CDR2 FYNNEI. This CDR3 is CASRTGNSPNDTQYF. The CDR3 nucleotides are TGTGCCAGCAGGACAGGGAATAGTCCTAACGATACGCAGTATTTT.

This rearrangement joins TRBV19 to TRBJ1-1; D remains unclear. The CDR3 totals 14 residues. The V gene lost 1 base and the J gene lost 1 base, with 7 bases spanning the gap. The germline gives CDR1 LNHDA, CDR2 SQIVND (reference sequence). The CDR3 DNA reads TGTGCCAGTAGTATAGTGTTGACGAACACTGAAGCTTTCTTT. This gives the protein CASSIVLTNTEAFF.

With respect to this clone: Its ends do not fully match the called genes, so a read error is possible. The chain combines TRBV10-1 with TRBJ2-2; D perhaps matches TRBD2 (5 bases). This CDR3 comprises 14 residues. Germline values: CDR1 WNHNN, CDR2 SYGVQD (reference sequence). CDR3 nucleotides: TGCGCCAGCAGTGACGGGCGCCGATACCGGGGAGCTGTTTTT. Its protein product is CASSDGRRYRGAVF.